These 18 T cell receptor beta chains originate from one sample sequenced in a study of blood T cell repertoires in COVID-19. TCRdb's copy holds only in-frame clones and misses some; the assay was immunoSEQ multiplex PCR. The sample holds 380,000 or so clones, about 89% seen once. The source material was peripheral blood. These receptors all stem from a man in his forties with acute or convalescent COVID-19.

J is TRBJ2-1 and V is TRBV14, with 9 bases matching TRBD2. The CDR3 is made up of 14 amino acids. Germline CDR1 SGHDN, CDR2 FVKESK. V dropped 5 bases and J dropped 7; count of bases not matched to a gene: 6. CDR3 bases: TGTGCCAGCAGCATCGGACTAGCGCGAAATGAGCAGTTCTTC. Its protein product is CASSIGLARNEQFF.

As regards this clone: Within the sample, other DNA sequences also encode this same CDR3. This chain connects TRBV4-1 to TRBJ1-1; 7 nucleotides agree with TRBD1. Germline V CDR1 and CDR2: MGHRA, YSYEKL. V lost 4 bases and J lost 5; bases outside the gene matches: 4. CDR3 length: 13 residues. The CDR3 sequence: CASSRTGDTEAFF. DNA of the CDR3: TGCGCCAGCAGCCGAACAGGGGATACTGAAGCTTTCTTT.

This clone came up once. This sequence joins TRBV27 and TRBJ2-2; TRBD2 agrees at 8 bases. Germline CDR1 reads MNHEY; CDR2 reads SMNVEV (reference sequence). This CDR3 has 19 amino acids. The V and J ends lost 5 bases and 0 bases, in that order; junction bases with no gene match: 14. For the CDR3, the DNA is TGTGCCAGCAGTCGACTCAGAGCGCTAGCGGGCCCGAACACCGGGGAGCTGTTTTTT. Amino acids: CASSRLRALAGPNTGELFF.

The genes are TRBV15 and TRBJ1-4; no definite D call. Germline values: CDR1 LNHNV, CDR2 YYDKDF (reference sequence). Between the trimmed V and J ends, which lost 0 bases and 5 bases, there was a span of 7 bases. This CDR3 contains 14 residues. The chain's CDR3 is CATSRDLTNEKLFF. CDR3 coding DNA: TGTGCCACCAGCAGAGATTTGACAAATGAAAAACTGTTTTTT.

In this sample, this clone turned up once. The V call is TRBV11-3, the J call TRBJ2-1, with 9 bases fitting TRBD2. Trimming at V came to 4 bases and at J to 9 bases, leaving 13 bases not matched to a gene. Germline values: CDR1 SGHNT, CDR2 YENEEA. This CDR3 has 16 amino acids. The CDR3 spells CASSSGVLAGQGEQFF. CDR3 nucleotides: TGTGCCAGCAGCTCCGGGGTCCTAGCGGGGCAGGGTGAGCAGTTCTTC. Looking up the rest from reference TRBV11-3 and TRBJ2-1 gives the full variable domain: EAGVVQSPRYKIIEKKQPVAFWCNPISGHNTLYWYLQNLGQGPELLIRYENEEAVDDSQLPKDRFSAERLKGVDSTLKIQPAELGDSAVYLCASSSGVLAGQGEQFFGPGTRLTVL.

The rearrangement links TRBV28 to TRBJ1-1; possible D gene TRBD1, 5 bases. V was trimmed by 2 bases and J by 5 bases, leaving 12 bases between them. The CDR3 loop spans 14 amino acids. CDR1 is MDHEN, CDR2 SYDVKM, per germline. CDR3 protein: CASSLAGKETEAFF. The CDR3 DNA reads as TGTGCCAGCAGTTTAGCAGGGAAGGAGACTGAAGCTTTCTTT.

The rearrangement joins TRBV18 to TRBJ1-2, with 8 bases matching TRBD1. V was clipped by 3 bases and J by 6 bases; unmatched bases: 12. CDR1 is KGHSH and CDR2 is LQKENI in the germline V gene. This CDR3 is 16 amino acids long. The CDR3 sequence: CASSPVSITGGHGYTF. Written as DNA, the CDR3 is TGTGCCAGCTCACCGGTCTCGATAACAGGGGGGCATGGCTACACCTTC. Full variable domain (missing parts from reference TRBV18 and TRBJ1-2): NAGVMQNPRHLVRRRGQEARLRCSPMKGHSHVYWYRQLPEEGLKFMVYLQKENIIDESGMPKERFSAEFPKEGPSILRIQQVVRGDSAAYFCASSPVSITGGHGYTFGSGTRLTVV.

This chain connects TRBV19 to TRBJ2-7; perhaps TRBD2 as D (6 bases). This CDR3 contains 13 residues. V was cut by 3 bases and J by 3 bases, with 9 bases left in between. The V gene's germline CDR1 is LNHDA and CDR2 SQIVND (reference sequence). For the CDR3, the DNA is TGTGCCAGTAGTATGGAGGGTGGCTACGAGCAGTACTTC. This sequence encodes CASSMEGGYEQYF. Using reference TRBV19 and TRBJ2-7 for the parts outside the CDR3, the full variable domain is DGGITQSPKYLFRKEGQNVTLSCEQNLNHDAMYWYRQDPGQGLRLIYYSQIVNDFQKGDIAEGYSVSREKKESFPLTVTSAQKNPTAFYLCASSMEGGYEQYFGPGTRLTVT.

CDR3 protein: CAIRRGQTQETQYF. Written as DNA, the CDR3 is TGTGCCATCAGGAGGGGACAGACGCAAGAGACCCAGTACTTC. This chain uses TRBV10-3 with TRBJ2-5; TRBD1 matches at 7 bases. The CDR3 is 14 residues long. Germline CDR1 ENHRY, CDR2 SYGVKD. The V segment lost 6 bases and the J segment 2 bases; nucleotides outside the gene matches: 6.

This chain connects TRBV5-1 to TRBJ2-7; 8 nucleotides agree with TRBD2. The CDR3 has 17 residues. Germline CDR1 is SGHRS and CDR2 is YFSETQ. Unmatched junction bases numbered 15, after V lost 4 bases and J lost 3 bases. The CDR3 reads CASSSNPLAERIYEQYF. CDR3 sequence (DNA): TGCGCCAGCAGCAGCAATCCACTAGCGGAGAGGATCTACGAGCAGTACTTC.

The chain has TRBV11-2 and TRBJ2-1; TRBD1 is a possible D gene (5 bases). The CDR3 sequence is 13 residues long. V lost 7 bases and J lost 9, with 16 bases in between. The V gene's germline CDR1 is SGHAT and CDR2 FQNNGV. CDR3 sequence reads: CASIQGAYTEQFF. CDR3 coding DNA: TGTGCCAGCATCCAAGGGGCCTATACTGAGCAGTTCTTC.

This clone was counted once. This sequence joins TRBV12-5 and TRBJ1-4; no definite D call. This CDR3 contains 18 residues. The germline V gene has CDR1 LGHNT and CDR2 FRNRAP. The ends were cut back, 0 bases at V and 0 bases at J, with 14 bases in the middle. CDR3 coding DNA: TGTGCTAGTGGTTTGGTACGGGGAAGCAATCCAACTAATGAAAAACTGTTTTTT. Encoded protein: CASGLVRGSNPTNEKLFF. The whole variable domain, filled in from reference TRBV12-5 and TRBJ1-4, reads DARVTQTPRHKVTEMGQEVTMRCQPILGHNTVFWYRQTMMQGLELLAYFRNRAPLDDSGMPKDRFSAEMPDATLATLKIQPSEPRDSAVYFCASGLVRGSNPTNEKLFFGSGTQLSVL.

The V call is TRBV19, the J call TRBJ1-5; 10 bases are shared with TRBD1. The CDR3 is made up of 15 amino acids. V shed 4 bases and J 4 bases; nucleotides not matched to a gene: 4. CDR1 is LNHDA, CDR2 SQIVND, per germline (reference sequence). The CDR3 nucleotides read TGTGCCAGTAGTAACCGACAGGGGGCTAATCAGCCCCAGCATTTT. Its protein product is CASSNRQGANQPQHF. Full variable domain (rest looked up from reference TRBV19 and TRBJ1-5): DGGITQSPKYLFRKEGQNVTLSCEQNLNHDAMYWYRQDPGQGLRLIYYSQIVNDFQKGDIAEGYSVSREKKESFPLTVTSAQKNPTAFYLCASSNRQGANQPQHFGDGTRLSIL.

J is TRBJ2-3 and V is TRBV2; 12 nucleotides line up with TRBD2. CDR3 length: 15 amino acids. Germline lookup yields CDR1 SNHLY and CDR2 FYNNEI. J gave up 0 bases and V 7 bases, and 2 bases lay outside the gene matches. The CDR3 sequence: CASTLAGGSTDTQYF. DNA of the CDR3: TGTGCCAGCACTCTAGCGGGGGGGAGCACAGATACGCAGTATTTT. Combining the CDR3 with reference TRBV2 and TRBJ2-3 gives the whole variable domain EPEVTQTPSHQVTQMGQEVILRCVPISNHLYFYWYRQILGQKVEFLVSFYNNEISEKSEIFDDQFSVERPDGSNFTLKIRSTKLEDSAMYFCASTLAGGSTDTQYFGPGTRLTVL.

The CDR3, as DNA: TGCGCCACCGGGGGACAGAGCTACCAAGAGACCCAGTACTTC. It yields the protein CATGGQSYQETQYF. V is TRBV10-2 and J is TRBJ2-5; possibly TRBD1 for D (7 bases). The CDR3 is 14 amino acids. CDR1 is WSHSY and CDR2 is SAAADI in the germline V gene. The ends were cut back, 10 bases at V and 0 bases at J, with 15 bases in the middle.

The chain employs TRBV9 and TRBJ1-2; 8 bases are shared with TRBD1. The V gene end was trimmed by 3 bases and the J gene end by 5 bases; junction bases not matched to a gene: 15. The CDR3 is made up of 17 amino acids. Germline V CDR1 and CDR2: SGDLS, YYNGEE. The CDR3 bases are TGTGCCAGCAGCGACAGGGGGGGGCCAGGGATACTATATGGCTACACCTTC. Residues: CASSDRGGPGILYGYTF.

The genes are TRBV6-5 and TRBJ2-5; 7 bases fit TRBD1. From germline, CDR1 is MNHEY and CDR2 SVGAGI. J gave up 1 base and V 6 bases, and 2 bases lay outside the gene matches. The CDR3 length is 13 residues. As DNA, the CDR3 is TGTGCCAGCAGGCCAGGGGGCCAAGAGACCCAGTACTTC. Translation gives CASRPGGQETQYF.

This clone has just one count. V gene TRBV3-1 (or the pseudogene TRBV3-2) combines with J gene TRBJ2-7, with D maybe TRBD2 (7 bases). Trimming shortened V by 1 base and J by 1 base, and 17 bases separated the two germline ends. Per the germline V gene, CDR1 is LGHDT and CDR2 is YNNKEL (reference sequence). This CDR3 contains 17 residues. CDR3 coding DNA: TGTGCCAGCAGCCAAGTTGGTGGGGGGGCCAGATCCTACGAGCAGTACTTC. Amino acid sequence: CASSQVGGGARSYEQYF.